This TCR beta chain was documented in a study of cytomegalovirus exposure and HLA in healthy donors. PCR used 60 Vbeta primers and 13 Jbeta primers. Assay: immunoSEQ multiplex PCR; the TCRdb copy retains only in-frame clones and omits some. The repertoire holds some 110,000 clones, with over 65% as singletons. V was cut by 6 bases and J by 2 bases, with 10 bases left in between. This CDR3 is built from 13 residues. Germline V gives CDR1 MNHEY, CDR2 SVGAGI. The TCR was taken from a woman in her fifties or sixties in good health and CMV-seropositive. The sequenced sample consisted of PBMCs. V gene TRBV6-5 combines with J gene TRBJ1-2; D gene ambiguous. The CDR3 DNA sequence: TGTGCCAGCAGGTTGAGCGGAAACTATGGCTACACCTTC. Translation gives CASRLSGNYGYTF.